The 14 T cell receptor beta chains given below trace back to one sample, sequenced in a study of blood T cell repertoires in COVID-19 (dated by TCRdb to 2018 to 2020). Library creation used the immunoSEQ multiplex PCR assay. TCRdb mirrors the immuneACCESS table, restricted to in-frame sequences. Some clones are absent from its copies; in checked studies, under half trace to an unresolved V gene, and the reason for the others is unknown. The sample table records under 300,000 clones; 65% to 85% of these occur just once. The ten most abundant clones make up 5% to 6% of the sample. Sequenced sample: peripheral blood. These receptors were collected from an older man with acute or convalescent COVID-19.

This sequence joins TRBV4-2 and TRBJ2-1; D uncertain. The CDR3 has 18 residues. The germline V and J ends were trimmed by 0 bases and 5 bases, with 20 bases remaining between them. The germline CDR1 and CDR2 sequences are LGHNA and YNFKEQ. The CDR3 spells CASSQDYGLTNKNNEQFF. CDR3 DNA: TGTGCCAGCAGCCAAGATTATGGCCTCACGAACAAGAACAATGAGCAGTTCTTC.

This clone appeared once. This rearrangement joins TRBV5-4 to TRBJ2-2; D may be TRBD2 (5 bases). Trimming removed 0 bases at V and 6 bases at J, with 9 bases between. Per germline, CDR1 SGHNT and CDR2 YYREEE (reference sequence). The CDR3 totals 14 residues. CDR3: CASSLVGSAGELFF. Here the CDR3 DNA reads TGTGCCAGCAGCTTGGTTGGGAGCGCCGGGGAGCTGTTTTTT.

The chain is built from TRBV6-1 and TRBJ1-6; D not resolved. Germline-derived CDR1 and CDR2 are MNHNS and SASEGT. CDR3 length: 17 amino acids. The V gene lost 9 bases and the J gene lost 0 bases, with 18 bases spanning the gap. The CDR3 loop is CARREFDTSSYNSPLHF. CDR3 DNA: TGTGCCAGACGTGAATTTGACACCAGCTCCTATAATTCACCCCTCCACTTT.

This clone has a count of ten or more. The chain joins TRBV3-1 (or the pseudogene TRBV3-2) to TRBJ1-2; possibly TRBD1 for D (6 bases). Germline CDR1 is LGHDT and CDR2 is YNNKEL (reference sequence). The CDR3 is 14 amino acids. The V gene lost 3 bases and the J gene lost 7 bases, with 15 bases spanning the gap. CDR3 sequence: CASSHSGAFGGYTF. The DNA of the CDR3 is TGTGCCAGCAGCCATTCAGGGGCGTTTGGTGGCTACACCTTC.

This clone was detected once. V usage is TRBV5-1 and J usage is TRBJ1-1; 7 bases are a match to TRBD1. The junction had 4 bases not matched to a gene; V was cut back by 5 bases and J by 3 bases. From germline, CDR1 is SGHRS and CDR2 YFSETQ. This CDR3 has 13 residues. CDR3 residues: CASRRDSYTEAFF. The CDR3 bases are TGCGCCAGCAGACGGGACAGTTACACTGAAGCTTTCTTT.

The chain recombines TRBV21-1 with TRBJ2-7; the D call in the table, TRBD1, was not verified against the DNA. TRBV21-1 is designated a pseudogene. The CDR3 covers 14 residues. The CDR3 nucleotides read TGTGCCAGCAGCGCCATACAGGGAACGGGCGAGCAGTACTTC. Amino acid sequence: CASSAIQGTGEQYF.

Regarding this clone: One end of the junction is discordant with germline, which a read error may explain. The gene calls are TRBV7-3 and TRBJ2-5; possible D gene TRBD1, 6 bases. This CDR3 comprises 14 residues. Germline V gene data show CDR1 as SGHTA and CDR2 as FQGTGA. CDR3 bases: TGTGCCAGCAGCTTGACAGGCAACCAGGAGACCCAGTACTTC. Translation: CASSLTGNQETQYF.

The chain has TRBV10-2 and TRBJ1-5; possibly TRBD1 for D (6 bases). Germline CDR1 WSHSY, CDR2 SAAADI. V was pared by 2 bases and J by 3 bases, with 14 bases between. The CDR3 totals 16 residues. CDR3 in amino acids: CASSERGRGNNQPQHF. The DNA for the CDR3 is TGCGCCAGCAGTGAGCGGGGCAGGGGCAACAATCAGCCCCAGCATTTT.

This rearrangement joins TRBV7-9 to TRBJ1-1; D gene unclear. The V end lost 2 bases, the J end lost 5 bases, and 6 bases lay between the germline ends. This CDR3 region has 12 residues. The germline V gene has CDR1 SEHNR and CDR2 FQNEAQ (reference sequence). The CDR3 DNA is TGTGCCAGCAGCTTAATCGGGACTGAAGCTTTCTTT. Its translation is CASSLIGTEAFF. Full variable domain (remainder filled in from reference TRBV7-9 and TRBJ1-1): DTGVSQNPRHKITKRGQNVTFRCDPISEHNRLYWYRQTLGQGPEFLTYFQNEAQLEKSRLLSDRFSAERPKGSFSTLEIQRTEQGDSAMYLCASSLIGTEAFFGQGTRLTVV.

This clone was found a few times. The chain has TRBV18 and TRBJ1-6; the D gene is possibly TRBD1 (5 bases). CDR1 KGHSH and CDR2 LQKENI come from the germline V gene. The CDR3 has 15 amino acids. Trimming stripped 3 bases from V and 9 bases from J, with 15 bases between. The CDR3 DNA is TGTGCCAGCTCACCCCAGGGCACAGGTGTTTCACCCCTCCACTTT. Protein: CASSPQGTGVSPLHF.

The CDR3 nucleotides are TGTGCCAGCAAACCCCTAGCGGTCACAGATACGCAGTATTTT. Its protein is CASKPLAVTDTQYF. The chain employs TRBV11-2 and TRBJ2-3; TRBD2 matches at 7 bases. CDR1 SGHAT and CDR2 FQNNGV come from the germline V gene. The CDR3 is made up of 14 amino acids. V lost 7 bases to trimming and J lost 2 bases; unmatched junction nucleotides: 6.

The gene calls are TRBV15 and TRBJ2-5; D is perhaps TRBD2 (6 bases). Germline CDR1 is LNHNV and CDR2 is YYDKDF (reference sequence). V lost 8 bases to trimming and J lost 2 bases, with 18 bases between them. The CDR3 loop spans 15 amino acids. In DNA form, the CDR3 reads TGTGCCACCTCCCTAATCGCGGGGCCTCAAGAGACCCAGTACTTC. Translated: CATSLIAGPQETQYF.

The DNA of the CDR3 is TGTGCCTGGAATCCGACAGGGTTGGGTGGCTACACCTTC. It specifies CAWNPTGLGGYTF. J is TRBJ1-2 and V is TRBV30, with TRBD1 matching over 7 bases. Germline loops: CDR1 GTSNPN, CDR2 SVGIG (reference sequence). The CDR3 extends over 13 amino acids. V dropped 4 bases and J dropped 7; count of bases not matched to a gene: 9.

This chain links TRBV18 with TRBJ2-3, with D maybe TRBD2 (5 bases). The V gene lost 3 bases and the J gene lost 3 bases, with 13 bases spanning the gap. Germline CDR1 KGHSH, CDR2 LQKENI. The CDR3 has 15 amino acids. The CDR3 reads CASSPLASSTDTQYF. The CDR3, as DNA: TGTGCCAGCTCACCCCTAGCATCATCTACAGATACGCAGTATTTT.